The rows below give T cell receptor beta chains drawn from one sample of a study of blood T cell repertoires in COVID-19. Method: immunoSEQ multiplex PCR; TCRdb's copy keeps in-frame clones and lacks some. The table has 180,000 or so clones, 70% to 85% seen once. The sample comprised peripheral blood. The receptor source for this set is a human donor with acute or convalescent COVID-19. The donor label of this sample is uncertain. The CDR3 runs from the conserved cysteine through the conserved F or W. Fields, in order: CDR3 DNA, CDR3 protein, J gene, clone size, D gene, V gene. The D gene is left open where the match is weak. Where a row states a size, it is once, few, many or the class of an expanded clone; other rows omit it.

TGTGCCAGCAGCGTCGAGGGGGCTGTAGTGGCGGGTCACCAAGAGACCCAGTACTTC,CASSVEGAVVAGHQETQYF,TRBJ2-5,few,TRBD1,TRBV9
TGTGCCAGCTCACCAACGCGGACAGGGGGAGCTTCGAACACTGAAGCTTTCTTT,CASSPTRTGGASNTEAFF,TRBJ1-1,-,TRBD1,TRBV18
TGTGCCAGCAGCCGGTACCAGGGGGTTGACACTGAAGCTTTCTTT,CASSRYQGVDTEAFF,TRBJ1-1,-,TRBD1,TRBV3-1/TRBV3-2
TGTGCCAGCAAAGGGACAGCCTATGGCTACACCTTC,CASKGTAYGYTF,TRBJ1-2,-,TRBD1,TRBV9
TGCGCCAGCAGCCAGGCCCAGGTCAGGCCCGGCGAGCAGTACTTC,CASSQAQVRPGEQYF,TRBJ2-7,-,-,TRBV4-1
TGTGCCAGCAGCTTCGTATTAGCGGGACCCTCCGTTAACACCGGGGAGCTGTTTTTT,CASSFVLAGPSVNTGELFF,TRBJ2-2,once,TRBD2,TRBV5-4
TGTGCCAGTAGTATGGGCCTGGCGGGAGGGCTAGAGACCCAGTACTTC,CASSMGLAGGLETQYF,TRBJ2-5,-,TRBD2,TRBV19
TGTGCCAGTCATAGCGGGACCTACGAGCAGTACTTC,CASHSGTYEQYF,TRBJ2-7,-,TRBD2,TRBV7-9
TGTGCCAGCAGCCACCCTGGGACTCCCGGGGAGCTGTTTTTT,CASSHPGTPGELFF,TRBJ2-2,-,-,TRBV4-2
TGTGCCAGTAGTATAGATAAAATCAATGAGCAGTTCTTC,CASSIDKINEQFF,TRBJ2-1,-,-,TRBV19
TGTGCCAGCTCACCTTCAGTTGGGAGGGCCGCCGGGGAGCTGTTTTTT,CASSPSVGRAAGELFF,TRBJ2-2,-,TRBD2,TRBV18
TGTGCCAGCAGCCCCGGGACAGTCAACACTGAAGCTTTCTTT,CASSPGTVNTEAFF,TRBJ1-1,-,-,TRBV21-1
TGTGCCAGTAGTACGGACAGGGATCAGCCCCAGCATTTT,CASSTDRDQPQHF,TRBJ1-5,-,TRBD1,TRBV19
TGTGCCAGCAGTCTCCAGGGCCTTGAAGCTTTCTTT,CASSLQGLEAFF,TRBJ1-1,-,-,TRBV28
TGTGCCAGCATCGATCGGGGTAATGAAGCTTTCTTT,CASIDRGNEAFF,TRBJ1-1,-,-,TRBV28
TGTGCCAGCAGCCTGAGTCTGTCCGGGGAGCTGTTTTTT,CASSLSLSGELFF,TRBJ2-2,-,-,TRBV9
TGTGCCAGCAGCCAAGATCCGGGGTACATTTACGAGCAGTACTTC,CASSQDPGYIYEQYF,TRBJ2-7,-,-,TRBV4-2
TGTGCCAGTAGTATAGGTGGGCAGCTCCAAGAGACCCAGTACTTC,CASSIGGQLQETQYF,TRBJ2-5,-,-,TRBV19
TGCAGCGTAGGTGGGACAGCTGGAAACACCATATATTTT,CSVGGTAGNTIYF,TRBJ1-3,-,TRBD1,TRBV29-1
TGTGCCAGCAGCACGAAAACAGGGAACTACGAGCAGTACTTC,CASSTKTGNYEQYF,TRBJ2-7,-,-,TRBV5-4
TGTGCCAGCAGTTCGGGACAACTCTCTGGAAACACCATATATTTT,CASSSGQLSGNTIYF,TRBJ1-3,few,-,TRBV28
TGTGCCATCAGTCGGACAGGGGGCGACTATGGCTACACCTTC,CAISRTGGDYGYTF,TRBJ1-2,-,TRBD1,TRBV10-3
TGTGCCAGCAGGGGCAGGGGTGGAGGTGGACAGCCCCAGCATTTT,CASRGRGGGGQPQHF,TRBJ1-5,-,-,TRBV6-5
TGTGCCAGCAGTGAAGGGGCTAGCGGTAACAATGAGCAGTTCTTC,CASSEGASGNNEQFF,TRBJ2-1,-,TRBD2,TRBV25-1
TGTGCCAGCAGCTATCCGGGGGGGCACTCTGGAAACACCATATATTTT,CASSYPGGHSGNTIYF,TRBJ1-3,-,-,TRBV5-4
TGTGCCAGCAGCTCCGACCGGGCGCAGGGTGGGCAGCCCCAGCATTTT,CASSSDRAQGGQPQHF,TRBJ1-5,-,-,TRBV7-9
TGTGCCACCTCCGGGAGCACTAATGAAAAACTGTTTTTT,CATSGSTNEKLFF,TRBJ1-4,once,-,TRBV24-1
TGTGCCAGCAGCTCCCAGGGAACTGAAGCTTTCTTT,CASSSQGTEAFF,TRBJ1-1,-,-,TRBV5-4
TGTGCCTGGAGGGAACTAGCGGGACGATACAATGAGCAGTTCTTC,CAWRELAGRYNEQFF,TRBJ2-1,-,TRBD2,TRBV30
TGTGCCAGCAGTTACAATAGGGCGGGAGGGCCCCTCGAGCAGTACTTC,CASSYNRAGGPLEQYF,TRBJ2-7,-,TRBD2,TRBV6-5
TGTGCCAGCAGTCAGGACAGCTATGGCTACACCTTC,CASSQDSYGYTF,TRBJ1-2,few,-,TRBV6-2/TRBV6-3
TGTGCCAGCAGCGGGGCCAGGGAAGGCGGCTACACCTTC,CASSGAREGGYTF,TRBJ1-2,once,-,TRBV7-2
TGTGCCAGCAGCTTTAGAGAAAATAATTCACCCCTCCACTTT,CASSFRENNSPLHF,TRBJ1-6,-,-,TRBV7-2
TGTGCCAGCAGCTTAGGTGACAGGGGTAGCAATCAGCCCCAGCATTTT,CASSLGDRGSNQPQHF,TRBJ1-5,-,TRBD1,TRBV7-2
TGTGCCAGCAGCGGACAGTTTACACCCTACAATGAGCAGTTCTTC,CASSGQFTPYNEQFF,TRBJ2-1,few,-,TRBV11-3
TGTGCCAGCACAGGCAGCAACGACTACGAGCAGTACTTC,CASTGSNDYEQYF,TRBJ2-7,-,-,TRBV6-6
TGTGCCAGCAGATGGACGACAGGGGAAGGCTACGAGCAGTACTTC,CASRWTTGEGYEQYF,TRBJ2-7,once,TRBD1,TRBV6-1
TGTGCCAGCAGTTTATCGCGGGAGCAGACCCAGTACTTC,CASSLSREQTQYF,TRBJ2-5,-,TRBD2,TRBV27
TGTGCCAGCCACGCACAGCTGAACACTGAAGCTTTCTTT,CASHAQLNTEAFF,TRBJ1-1,few,-,TRBV27
TGCAGCGCTATCCGGGACAGTTCCGCTTTCTTT,CSAIRDSSAFF,TRBJ1-1,-,TRBD1,TRBV29-1
TGTGCCAGCAGCTTGTATGTCGGGGGATCCTACGAGCAGTACTTC,CASSLYVGGSYEQYF,TRBJ2-7,few,-,TRBV7-3
TGTGCCAGCTCACCACTTCCGGGTGGGAGCGAGCAGTACTTC,CASSPLPGGSEQYF,TRBJ2-7,-,-,TRBV18
TGTGCCACCAGGTGGGACAGGGGAGTTCGAAGCAATCAGCCCCAGCATTTT,CATRWDRGVRSNQPQHF,TRBJ1-5,-,TRBD1,TRBV24-1
TGTGCCAGCAGTGAATCCGGGACAGGGTCTCGATACGAGCAGTACTTC,CASSESGTGSRYEQYF,TRBJ2-7,-,TRBD1,TRBV25-1
TGCGCCAGCAGCTTCGGTCCTAATGAAAAACTGTTTTTT,CASSFGPNEKLFF,TRBJ1-4,-,-,TRBV5-1
TGTGCCAGCAGCCAAGGGATTACGAGGAGCTACACCTTC,CASSQGITRSYTF,TRBJ1-2,-,-,TRBV3-1/TRBV3-2
TGCGCCAGCAGCCAAGGCAGACTAGCGGGAGGACCTCCCTCCTACAATGAGCAGTTCTTC,CASSQGRLAGGPPSYNEQFF,TRBJ2-1,-,TRBD2,TRBV4-1
TGTGCCAGCAGCTCCAGCCGACAGGGATCTGAAAAACTGTTTTTT,CASSSSRQGSEKLFF,TRBJ1-4,once,TRBD1,TRBV7-2
TGTGCCATCAGTGGACAGGGGAACACTGAAGCTTTCTTT,CAISGQGNTEAFF,TRBJ1-1,-,TRBD1,TRBV10-3
TGCGCCAGCAGGACCGGACAGGCTACGACAGATACGCAGTATTTT,CASRTGQATTDTQYF,TRBJ2-3,-,TRBD1,TRBV5-1
TGTGCCAGCAGCCTGACTAGCGGGGGCCCCTACAATGAGCAGTTCTTC,CASSLTSGGPYNEQFF,TRBJ2-1,-,TRBD2,TRBV11-2
TGTGCCAGCAGTGGACAACTAATGGCGGGAGTCTGGGAGACCCAGTACTTC,CASSGQLMAGVWETQYF,TRBJ2-5,-,TRBD2,TRBV6-1
TGTGCCAGCAGTTCCTCTAGGTTAGCCAAAAACATTCAGTACTTC,CASSSSRLAKNIQYF,TRBJ2-4,-,-,TRBV27
TGTGCCAGCAGCTTATCCCACTCCACAGATACGCAGTATTTT,CASSLSHSTDTQYF,TRBJ2-3,-,-,TRBV7-9